The clone carrying this TCR beta chain was picked up many times. TCRdb analysed the multiplex PCR reads with MiXCR anew, one entry per CDR3 protein. The data hold about 180,000 distinct CDR3 sequences, with around a third observed a single time. This entry comes from a study of breast tumors, draining lymph nodes, adjacent tissues. Trimming removed 6 bases at V and 7 bases at J, with 13 bases between. The germline CDR1 and CDR2 sequences are MGHRA and YSYEKL. The length of the CDR3 is 13 residues. Axillary draining lymph nodes of breast cancer patients supplied the node samples. J is TRBJ2-1 and V is TRBV4-1, with D possibly matching TRBD1 (5 bases). The sample consisted of axillary lymph node tissue. This TCR was sampled from a female donor with breast cancer. Some clones in this sample may be carry-over from other donors' samples. The CDR3 nucleotides read TGCGCCAGCAGTCAACTCCCAGGGAATGAGCAGTTCTTC. This gives the protein CASSQLPGNEQFF.